These T cell receptor beta chains were read from a single sample in a study of blood T cell repertoires in COVID-19. Using immunoSEQ multiplex PCR, the repertoire was profiled, and TCRdb retains in-frame clones only, with some absent. The sample consists of under 200,000 clones, approximately 90% of them appearing once. Sequencing was carried out using peripheral blood. These receptors were obtained from a man between 18 and 29 years old with acute or convalescent COVID-19. The CDR3 runs from the conserved cysteine through the conserved F or W. The D gene is left open where the match is weak. Rows give clone size only sometimes, using once, few, many, or a class for an expanded clone.

D gene,CDR3 length,clone size,V gene,J gene,CDR3 protein,CDR3 DNA
TRBD1,16,once,TRBV11-2,TRBJ1-2,CASSPSTGGRGYGYTF,TGTGCCAGCAGCCCCTCGACAGGGGGCAGAGGCTATGGCTACACCTTC
NA,15,NA,TRBV2,TRBJ1-5,CASGGTGMSNQPQHF,TGTGCCAGCGGGGGTACAGGGATGAGCAATCAGCCCCAGCATTTT
NA,14,NA,TRBV19,TRBJ2-1,CASSIRGNNNEQFF,TGTGCCAGTAGTATTCGCGGGAATAACAATGAGCAGTTCTTC
TRBD1,18,NA,TRBV5-4,TRBJ2-6,CASSPTGGVLSGANVLTF,TGTGCCAGCAGCCCGACAGGGGGTGTATTATCTGGGGCCAACGTCCTGACTTTC
TRBD2,12,NA,TRBV9,TRBJ2-2,CASSVGGGLLFF,TGTGCCAGCAGCGTAGGCGGGGGGTTACTGTTTTTT
TRBD1,15,NA,TRBV5-1,TRBJ1-5,CASSTDRGGNQPQHF,TGCGCCAGCAGCACCGACAGGGGTGGCAATCAGCCCCAGCATTTT
NA,13,NA,TRBV5-4,TRBJ1-2,CASSLGRGFGYTF,TGTGCCAGCAGCTTGGGTCGAGGCTTTGGCTACACCTTC
NA,11,NA,TRBV30,TRBJ2-7,CAWSTGYEQYF,TGTGCCTGGAGTACAGGTTACGAGCAGTACTTC
NA,14,NA,TRBV18,TRBJ1-5,CASSPSGGNQPQHF,TGTGCCAGCTCACCTTCGGGGGGCAATCAGCCCCAGCATTTT
NA,18,NA,TRBV27,TRBJ1-6,CASSLRATRVGDNSPLHF,TGTGCCAGCAGTTTACGGGCCACAAGGGTAGGGGATAATTCACCCCTCCACTTT
TRBD1,17,NA,TRBV3-1/TRBV3-2,TRBJ1-1,CASSQDQAGGTNTEAFF,TGTGCCAGCAGCCAAGATCAGGCAGGGGGCACGAACACTGAAGCTTTCTTT
TRBD1,14,NA,TRBV19,TRBJ2-1,CASEYRGRGNEQFF,TGTGCCAGCGAATACAGGGGACGTGGCAATGAGCAGTTCTTC
NA,12,NA,TRBV19,TRBJ2-5,CASSTLTGTQYF,TGTGCCAGTAGTACCCTAACAGGGACCCAGTACTTC
NA,14,NA,TRBV5-1,TRBJ2-3,CASRGGAYTDTQYF,TGCGCCAGCAGAGGAGGGGCCTACACAGATACGCAGTATTTT
TRBD1,14,NA,TRBV6-5,TRBJ1-2,CASSSGQGLYGYTF,TGTGCCAGCAGCTCGGGACAGGGCTTGTATGGCTACACCTTC
NA,15,NA,TRBV9,TRBJ1-4,CASSVQGGFGEKLFF,TGTGCCAGCAGCGTACAGGGAGGGTTCGGCGAAAAACTGTTTTTT
NA,14,NA,TRBV13,TRBJ1-1,CASSLGPMQTEAFF,TGTGCCAGCAGCTTAGGCCCTATGCAAACTGAAGCTTTCTTT
NA,15,NA,TRBV7-9,TRBJ2-7,CASSLDPGGLYEQYF,TGTGCCAGCAGCTTAGATCCGGGGGGCCTCTACGAGCAGTACTTC
NA,14,NA,TRBV27,TRBJ2-7,CASSMTVPSYEQYF,TGTGCCAGCAGTATGACAGTCCCCTCCTACGAGCAGTACTTC
NA,14,NA,TRBV10-2,TRBJ1-2,CASSDVGRTYGYTF,TGCGCCAGCAGTGATGTGGGGCGAACCTATGGCTACACCTTC
NA,11,NA,TRBV5-4,TRBJ2-5,CASSLEETQYF,TGTGCCAGCAGCTTAGAGGAGACCCAGTACTTC
NA,14,NA,TRBV6-1,TRBJ1-3,CASSEGEAGNTIYF,TGTGCCAGCAGTGAAGGAGAGGCTGGAAACACCATATATTTT
TRBD1,16,NA,TRBV11-3,TRBJ2-3,CASSPTGTGYTDTQYF,TGTGCCAGCAGCCCCACAGGGACAGGCTACACAGATACGCAGTATTTT
TRBD2,16,NA,TRBV29-1,TRBJ2-2,CSVMGFGGANTGELFF,TGCAGCGTTATGGGATTCGGGGGGGCGAACACCGGGGAGCTGTTTTTT
NA,13,NA,TRBV15,TRBJ2-5,CATSRGGEETQYF,TGTGCCACCAGCAGAGGCGGGGAGGAGACCCAGTACTTC
TRBD1,13,NA,TRBV6-5,TRBJ1-2,CASSPLRTGGYTF,TGTGCCAGCAGCCCCCTCCGGACAGGTGGCTACACCTTC
TRBD1,14,once,TRBV7-9,TRBJ1-1,CASSQTGGRTEAFF,TGTGCCAGCAGCCAAACAGGGGGTCGGACTGAAGCTTTCTTT
TRBD2,21,NA,TRBV13,TRBJ2-1,CASSLGVDIPSGTASYNEQFF,TGTGCCAGCAGCTTAGGTGTAGACATCCCTAGCGGGACGGCCTCCTACAATGAGCAGTTCTTC
TRBD2,15,NA,TRBV9,TRBJ2-1,CASSVLGLAADEQFF,TGTGCCAGCAGCGTACTGGGACTAGCGGCCGATGAGCAGTTCTTC
NA,15,NA,TRBV10-1,TRBJ1-4,CASSEKETRDEKLFF,TGCGCCAGCAGTGAGAAAGAAACACGGGATGAAAAACTGTTTTTT
TRBD1,16,once,TRBV6-1,TRBJ1-2,CASSESLTGGFSGYTF,TGTGCCAGCAGTGAATCCTTGACAGGGGGCTTCTCTGGCTACACCTTC
NA,18,NA,TRBV24-1,TRBJ1-5,CATSDSRPEGGANQPQHF,TGTGCCACCAGTGACTCGCGCCCGGAGGGGGGGGCCAATCAGCCCCAGCATTTT
NA,15,NA,TRBV7-9,TRBJ1-1,CASSPGGGRGTEAFF,TGTGCCAGCAGCCCCGGGGGGGGGCGAGGGACTGAAGCTTTCTTT
TRBD1,15,NA,TRBV18,TRBJ1-5,CASSPPGQANQPQHF,TGTGCCAGCTCACCACCGGGACAGGCCAATCAGCCCCAGCATTTT
NA,13,few,TRBV5-1,TRBJ1-5,CASSLGQFQPQHF,TGCGCCAGCAGCCTCGGACAGTTTCAGCCCCAGCATTTT
TRBD1,11,NA,TRBV29-1,TRBJ2-7,CSADRGYEQYF,TGCAGCGCGGACAGGGGCTACGAGCAGTACTTC
NA,14,once,TRBV19,TRBJ1-2,CASSRGDRTYGYTF,TGTGCCAGTAGTAGGGGTGACAGGACCTATGGCTACACCTTC
TRBD1,14,NA,TRBV6-1,TRBJ2-3,CASSEAQGPDTQYF,TGTGCCAGCAGTGAGGCACAGGGGCCAGATACGCAGTATTTT
TRBD1,14,NA,TRBV7-9,TRBJ1-4,CASSFDRAEEKLFF,TGTGCCAGCAGCTTCGACAGGGCAGAGGAAAAACTGTTTTTT
TRBD1,12,once,TRBV10-2,TRBJ1-2,CATRTGKDGYTF,TGCGCCACCCGGACAGGGAAAGATGGCTACACCTTC
NA,15,NA,TRBV9,TRBJ1-3,CASSGRGISGNTIYF,TGTGCCAGCAGCGGTAGGGGCATCTCTGGAAACACCATATATTTT
NA,12,NA,TRBV6-1,TRBJ1-3,CASSEVRSLLYF,TGTGCCAGCAGTGAAGTTCGGAGTCTACTGTATTTT
NA,12,NA,TRBV7-9,TRBJ1-5,CASSLEDTPQHF,TGTGCCAGCAGCTTAGAGGACACGCCCCAGCATTTT
TRBD1,16,NA,TRBV11-3,TRBJ1-2,CASSLDLGQASYGYTF,TGTGCCAGCAGCTTAGACCTGGGACAGGCCAGCTATGGCTACACCTTC
TRBD2,17,NA,TRBV10-2,TRBJ2-2,CASSDLRDSRGAGELFF,TGCGCCAGCAGTGACCTGAGGGACTCTCGGGGGGCCGGGGAGCTGTTTTTT
TRBD1,17,NA,TRBV5-6,TRBJ2-6,CASSDDRGPSGANVLTF,TGTGCCAGCAGTGATGACAGGGGCCCTTCTGGGGCCAACGTCCTGACTTTC
TRBD1,16,NA,TRBV4-1,TRBJ1-4,CASSQVQQGLNEKLFF,TGCGCCAGCAGCCAAGTTCAACAGGGGCTAAATGAAAAACTGTTTTTT